This TCR beta chain was sequenced during a study of cytomegalovirus exposure and HLA in healthy donors. Study-level background: A data release that came early held about 89 million unique TCRs from HLA-typed donors. The study's findings and limits: An analysis that came later showed most CMV-associated TCR beta chains appearing HLA-restricted. Across HLA loci, a later analysis found differing TCR association rates, with DRB1 most and HLA-C fewest.

The germline CDR1 and CDR2 sequences are SNHLY and FYNNEI. This CDR3 comprises 13 residues. With 4 bases removed from V and 4 bases from J, the gap between germline ends came to 11 bases. The PCR used 60 Vbeta and 13 Jbeta primers. Here immunoSEQ multiplex PCR was the method, and the copy in TCRdb shows in-frame clones only, minus some. Of 130,000 to 150,000 clones in the sample, about 86% were seen once. In regard to this clone: What it binds is unknown.

The chain couples TRBV2 to TRBJ2-7; D may be TRBD1 (5 bases). This receptor was identified in a man aged 35-49 years in good health and CMV-seropositive. Sample: PBMCs. DNA for the CDR3: TGTGCCAGCAGTGCTGGGGCCCAATACGAGCAGTACTTC. Translation gives CASSAGAQYEQYF.